The sequence of this TCR beta chain was determined in a study of T cell responses to AZD1222 COVID-19 vaccine. Broader study findings: White British people made up most donors, females outnumbered males, and clonal diversity was possibly underestimated.

The germline V gene has CDR1 MDHEN and CDR2 SYDVKM. Trimming removed 3 bases from V and 5 bases from J; junction bases left unmatched: 4. The CDR3 runs to 14 residues. Repertoires were generated with immunoSEQ multiplex PCR, while TCRdb's copy carries only in-frame clones and drops some. The table has around 150,000 clones, 80% to 95% seen once. This clone was detected only once. Its antigen is currently unknown. The starting material was peripheral blood, obtained 28 days after the second AZD1222 dose. This TCR came from an adult who received the AZD1222 COVID-19 vaccine. The V and J genes are TRBV28 and TRBJ2-1; 7 bases match TRBD2. CDR3 sequence reads: CASSFLAVDNEQFF. The DNA for the CDR3 is TGTGCCAGCAGTTTCCTAGCGGTGGACAATGAGCAGTTCTTC.